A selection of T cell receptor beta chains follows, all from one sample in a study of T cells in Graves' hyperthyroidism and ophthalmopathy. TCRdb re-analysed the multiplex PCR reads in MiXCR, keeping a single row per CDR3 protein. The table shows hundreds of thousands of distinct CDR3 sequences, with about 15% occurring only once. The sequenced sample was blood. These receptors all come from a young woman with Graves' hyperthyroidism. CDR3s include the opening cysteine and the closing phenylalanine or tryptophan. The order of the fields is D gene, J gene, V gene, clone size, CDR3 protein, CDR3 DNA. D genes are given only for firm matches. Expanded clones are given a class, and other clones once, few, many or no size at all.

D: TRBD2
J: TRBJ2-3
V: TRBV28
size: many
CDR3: CASSLGLAGRTDTQYF
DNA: TGTGCCAGCAGTTTGGGACTAGCGGGACGCACAGATACGCAGTATTTT

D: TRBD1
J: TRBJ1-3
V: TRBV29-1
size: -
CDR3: CSVVGTGLNTIYF
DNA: TGCAGCGTTGTCGGGACAGGGCTAAACACCATATATTTT

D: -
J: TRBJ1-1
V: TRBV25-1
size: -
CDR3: CASSEEWGNTEAFF
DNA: TGTGCCAGCAGTGAAGAGTGGGGGAACACTGAAGCTTTCTTT

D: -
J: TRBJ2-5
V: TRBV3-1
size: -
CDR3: CASSQVIGETQYF
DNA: TGTGCCAGCAGCCAAGTAATCGGAGAGACCCAGTACTTC

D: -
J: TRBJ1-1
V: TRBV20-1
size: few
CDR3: CSAPRVPNTEAFF
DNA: TGCAGTGCTCCTCGGGTTCCGAACACTGAAGCTTTCTTT

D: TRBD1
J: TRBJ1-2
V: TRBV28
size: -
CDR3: CASSYLAGGLVYGYTF
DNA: TGTGCCAGCAGTTACCTGGCAGGGGGACTTGTCTATGGCTACACCTTC

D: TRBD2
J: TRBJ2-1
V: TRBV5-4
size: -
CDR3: CASSSAGGGNEQFF
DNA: TGTGCCAGCAGTTCGGCGGGGGGGGGAAATGAGCAGTTCTTC

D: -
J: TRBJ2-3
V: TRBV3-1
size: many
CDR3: CASSHKATGDTQYF
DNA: TGTGCCAGCAGCCACAAAGCCACGGGGGATACGCAGTATTTT

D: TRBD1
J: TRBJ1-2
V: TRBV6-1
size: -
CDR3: CASSQDRVRGYTF
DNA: TGTGCCAGCAGCCAGGACAGGGTGAGGGGCTACACCTTC

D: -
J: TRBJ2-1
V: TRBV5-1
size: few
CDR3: CASRPLAPSSYNEQFF
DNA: TGCGCCAGCCGGCCTCTTGCACCGAGCTCCTACAATGAGCAGTTCTTC

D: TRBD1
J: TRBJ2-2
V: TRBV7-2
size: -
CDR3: CASSLGGTGGVSELFF
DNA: TGTGCCAGCAGCTTAGGGGGGACAGGGGGCGTATCAGAGCTGTTTTTT

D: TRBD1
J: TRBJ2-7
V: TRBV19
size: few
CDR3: CASITDRDCREQYF
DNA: TGTGCCAGTATTACGGACAGGGATTGTAGGGAGCAGTACTTC

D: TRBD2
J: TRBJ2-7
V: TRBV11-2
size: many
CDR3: CASKLAGGFDEQYF
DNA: TGTGCCAGCAAATTAGCGGGAGGGTTCGACGAGCAGTACTTC

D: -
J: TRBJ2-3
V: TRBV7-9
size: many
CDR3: CASSQIANTQYF
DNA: TGTGCCAGCAGCCAAATTGCGAATACGCAGTATTTT

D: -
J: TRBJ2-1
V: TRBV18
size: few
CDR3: CASSPLPANNEQFF
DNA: TGTGCCAGCTCACCTTTGCCAGCGAACAATGAGCAGTTCTTC

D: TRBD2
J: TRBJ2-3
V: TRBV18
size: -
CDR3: CASSTPGRGSDTQYF
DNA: TGTGCCAGCTCTACCCCCGGGAGGGGGTCAGATACGCAGTATTTT

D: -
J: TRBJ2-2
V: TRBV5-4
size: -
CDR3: CASSADYRGNTGELFF
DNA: TGTGCCAGCAGCGCGGACTACAGGGGAAACACCGGGGAGCTGTTTTTT

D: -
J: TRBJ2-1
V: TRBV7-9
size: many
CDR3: CASTNPYNEQFF
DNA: TGTGCCAGCACGAATCCCTACAATGAGCAGTTCTTC

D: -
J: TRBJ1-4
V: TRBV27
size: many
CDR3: CASSLPNLEKLFF
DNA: TGTGCCAGCAGTTTACCGAACTTGGAAAAACTGTTTTTT

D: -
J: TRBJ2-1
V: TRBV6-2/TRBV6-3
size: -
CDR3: CASLRSGSSNEQFF
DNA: TGTGCCAGCCTAAGGTCCGGGAGCAGTAATGAGCAGTTCTTC

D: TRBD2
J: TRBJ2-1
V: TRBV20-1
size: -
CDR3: CSAQTASGRASYNEQFF
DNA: TGCAGTGCCCAAACGGCTAGCGGGAGGGCCTCCTACAATGAGCAGTTCTTC

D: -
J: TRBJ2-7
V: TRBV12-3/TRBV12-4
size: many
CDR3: CASSFTGTNYEQYF
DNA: TGTGCCAGCAGCTTCACCGGGACAAACTACGAGCAGTACTTC

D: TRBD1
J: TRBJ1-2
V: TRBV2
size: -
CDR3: CASSIQGDYGYTF
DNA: TGTGCCAGCAGCATACAGGGGGACTATGGCTACACCTTC

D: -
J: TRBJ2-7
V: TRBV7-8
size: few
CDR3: CASAALGGTYEQYF
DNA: TGTGCCAGCGCGGCACTTGGGGGTACCTACGAGCAGTACTTC

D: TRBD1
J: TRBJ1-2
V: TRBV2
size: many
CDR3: CASSGQGQNYGYTF
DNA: TGTGCCAGCAGTGGACAGGGCCAGAACTATGGCTACACCTTC

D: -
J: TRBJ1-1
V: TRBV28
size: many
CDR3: CASSLLRGANTEAFF
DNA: TGTGCCAGCAGTTTATTACGGGGGGCGAACACTGAAGCTTTCTTT

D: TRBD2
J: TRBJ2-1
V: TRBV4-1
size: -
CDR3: CASSQGLAGGSSYNEQFF
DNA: TGCGCCAGCAGCCAGGGACTAGCGGGAGGGAGCTCCTACAATGAGCAGTTCTTC

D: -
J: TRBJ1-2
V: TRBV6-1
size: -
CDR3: CASSEGGTNYGYTF
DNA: TGTGCCAGCAGTGAGGGGGGCACTAACTATGGCTACACCTTC

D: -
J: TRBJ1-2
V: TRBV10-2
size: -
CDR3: CASSEIRGDGYTF
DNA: TGCGCCAGCAGTGAAATCCGAGGGGATGGCTACACCTTC

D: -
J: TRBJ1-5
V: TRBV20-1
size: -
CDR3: CSARDPGGGYQPQHF
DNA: TGCAGTGCTAGAGACCCGGGGGGGGGCTATCAGCCCCAGCATTTT